This TCR beta chain originates from a study of T cells after yellow fever vaccination. One entry per CDR3 protein results from TCRdb running MiXCR on the 5' RACE reads. The table lists 300,000 to 400,000 distinct CDR3 sequences, approximately 12% of them singletons. This clonotype occurred many times. As yet, its antigen is unknown. Germline lookup yields CDR1 MNHEY and CDR2 SVGAGI. The CDR3 has 17 residues. V gave up 0 bases and J gave up 1 base, with 10 bases separating them. Study-level points and caveats: It was a weaker secondary response, yet one that peaked faster, at day 5 versus 15. Detected again after the booster were most primary-vaccination clones, at 95% to 97% CD4 and 80% to 90% CD8. A limited proportion of clonotypes was detected within both the CD4 and CD8 compartments.

V usage is TRBV6-5 and J usage is TRBJ1-6; the D is unclear. The TCR comes from a man aged 18-30 years who received the YFV17D yellow fever vaccine. This material consisted of CD4+ T cells sorted from PBMCs, taken 15 days after the yellow fever booster vaccination. The CDR3 DNA reads as TGTGCCAGCAGTTACTCGATACCGAATTCCTATAATTCACCCCTCCACTTT. Its translation: CASSYSIPNSYNSPLHF.